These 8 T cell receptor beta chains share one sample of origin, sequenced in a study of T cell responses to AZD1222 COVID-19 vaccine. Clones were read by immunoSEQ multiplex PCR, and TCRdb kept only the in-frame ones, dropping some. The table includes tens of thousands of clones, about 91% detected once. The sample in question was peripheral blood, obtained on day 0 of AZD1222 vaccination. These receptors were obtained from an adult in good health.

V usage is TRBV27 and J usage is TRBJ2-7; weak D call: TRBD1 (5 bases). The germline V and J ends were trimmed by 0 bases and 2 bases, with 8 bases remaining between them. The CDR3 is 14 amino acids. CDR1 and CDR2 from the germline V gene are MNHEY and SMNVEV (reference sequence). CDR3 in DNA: TGTGCCAGCAGTTTATCTTCCAGGGCCTACGAGCAGTACTTC. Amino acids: CASSLSSRAYEQYF.

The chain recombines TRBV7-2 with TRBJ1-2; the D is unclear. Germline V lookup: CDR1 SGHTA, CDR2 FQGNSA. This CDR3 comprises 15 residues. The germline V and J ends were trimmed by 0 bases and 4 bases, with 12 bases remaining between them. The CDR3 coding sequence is TGTGCCAGCAGCTTAGCGGTGGAGGAGGTCTATGGCTACACCTTC. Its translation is CASSLAVEEVYGYTF.

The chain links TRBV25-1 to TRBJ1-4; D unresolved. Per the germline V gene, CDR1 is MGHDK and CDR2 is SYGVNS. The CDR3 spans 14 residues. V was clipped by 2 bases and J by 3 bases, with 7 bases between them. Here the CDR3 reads CASSERTSNEKLFF. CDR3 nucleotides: TGTGCCAGCAGTGAAAGGACCTCTAATGAAAAACTGTTTTTT.

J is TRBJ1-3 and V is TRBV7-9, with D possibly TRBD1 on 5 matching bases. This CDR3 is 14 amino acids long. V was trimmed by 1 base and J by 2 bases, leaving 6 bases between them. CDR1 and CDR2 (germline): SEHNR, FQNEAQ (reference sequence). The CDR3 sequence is CASSLEGPGNTIYF. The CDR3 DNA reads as TGTGCCAGCAGCTTAGAGGGGCCTGGAAACACCATATATTTT.

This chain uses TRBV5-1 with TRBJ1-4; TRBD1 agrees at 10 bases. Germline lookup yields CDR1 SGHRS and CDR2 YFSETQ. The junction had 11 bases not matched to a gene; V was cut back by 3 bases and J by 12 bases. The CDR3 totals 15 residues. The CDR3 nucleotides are TGCGCCAGCAGCTCAAGGGGGACAGGGGCCACAGAACTGTTTTTT. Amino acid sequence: CASSSRGTGATELFF.

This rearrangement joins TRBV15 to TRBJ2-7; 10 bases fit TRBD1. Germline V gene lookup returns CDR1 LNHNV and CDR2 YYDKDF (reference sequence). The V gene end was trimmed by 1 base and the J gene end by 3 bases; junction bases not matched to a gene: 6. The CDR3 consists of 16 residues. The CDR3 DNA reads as TGTGCCACCAGCAGAGTTCCGGGACAGGGGATCTACGAGCAGTACTTC. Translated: CATSRVPGQGIYEQYF.

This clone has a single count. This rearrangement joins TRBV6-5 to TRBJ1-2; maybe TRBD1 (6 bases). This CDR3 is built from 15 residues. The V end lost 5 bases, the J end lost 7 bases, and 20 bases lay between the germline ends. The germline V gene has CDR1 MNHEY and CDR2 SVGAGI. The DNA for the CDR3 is TGTGCCAGCAGTCCCTACCCACAGGGAGGGTCTGGCTACACCTTC. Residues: CASSPYPQGGSGYTF.

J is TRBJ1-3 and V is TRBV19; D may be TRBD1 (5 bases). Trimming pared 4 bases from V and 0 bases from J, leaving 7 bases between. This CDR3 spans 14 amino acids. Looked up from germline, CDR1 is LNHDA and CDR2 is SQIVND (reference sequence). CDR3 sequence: CASSTGTSGNTIYF. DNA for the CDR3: TGTGCCAGTAGTACTGGGACCTCTGGAAACACCATATATTTT.